These T cell receptor beta chains were read from a single sample in a study of tumor-infiltrating lymphocytes in localized non-small cell lung cancer. Sequencing was performed with immunoSEQ multiplex PCR; in TCRdb, only in-frame clones are kept and a portion is missing. The table includes 20,000 to 30,000 clones, roughly 63% detected once. The sequencing sample was made of lung tumor tissue. All receptors come from a human donor with non-small cell lung cancer. Each CDR3 is given with its conserved first and last residue. The order of the fields is CDR3 protein, CDR3 DNA, J gene, clone size, D gene, V gene. A D gene is named only where the DNA matches it firmly. Only some rows state a clone size, as once, few, many or a class for expanded clones.

cdr3_aa: CASSPRRTGGSGRARYNEQFF
cdr3_nt: TGTGCCAGCTCACCAAGGAGGACAGGGGGCAGCGGGAGGGCCCGGTACAATGAGCAGTTCTTC
j_call: TRBJ2-1
clone_size: -
d_call: -
v_call: TRBV18

cdr3_aa: CATGKGNQPQHF
cdr3_nt: TGTGCCACTGGGAAGGGCAATCAGCCCCAGCATTTT
j_call: TRBJ1-5
clone_size: few
d_call: -
v_call: TRBV15

cdr3_aa: CASTRGSTEAFF
cdr3_nt: TGTGCCAGCACTAGGGGGTCCACTGAAGCTTTCTTT
j_call: TRBJ1-1
clone_size: -
d_call: -
v_call: TRBV14

cdr3_aa: CASSSRTGTGQPQHF
cdr3_nt: TGTGCCAGCAGTTCACGGACAGGGACGGGTCAGCCCCAGCATTTT
j_call: TRBJ1-5
clone_size: -
d_call: TRBD1
v_call: TRBV7-2

cdr3_aa: CASTLGGASIGYTF
cdr3_nt: TGTGCCAGCACCCTGGGCGGGGCGTCTATTGGCTACACCTTC
j_call: TRBJ1-2
clone_size: few
d_call: -
v_call: TRBV5-4

cdr3_aa: CASSLVKGAGETQYF
cdr3_nt: TGTGCCAGCAGTTTAGTCAAGGGGGCTGGGGAGACCCAGTACTTC
j_call: TRBJ2-5
clone_size: -
d_call: TRBD1
v_call: TRBV27

cdr3_aa: CASRMYGDTSYNEQFF
cdr3_nt: TGTGCCAGCCGCATGTATGGGGACACCTCCTACAATGAGCAGTTCTTC
j_call: TRBJ2-1
clone_size: few
d_call: -
v_call: TRBV28

cdr3_aa: CASSLLGEGTQYF
cdr3_nt: TGCGCCAGCAGCTTACTAGGGGAAGGGACCCAGTACTTC
j_call: TRBJ2-5
clone_size: -
d_call: -
v_call: TRBV5-1

cdr3_aa: CASSQGPEEQYF
cdr3_nt: TGTGCCAGCAGCCAGGGACCGGAAGAGCAGTACTTC
j_call: TRBJ2-7
clone_size: -
d_call: -
v_call: TRBV4-2

cdr3_aa: CASSAGGTSVSTGELFF
cdr3_nt: TGTGCCAGCAGCGCTGGGGGGACTAGCGTCAGCACCGGGGAGCTGTTTTTT
j_call: TRBJ2-2
clone_size: -
d_call: TRBD2
v_call: TRBV9

cdr3_aa: CASSFGVNQETQYF
cdr3_nt: TGTGCCAGCAGTTTTGGGGTAAACCAAGAGACCCAGTACTTC
j_call: TRBJ2-5
clone_size: -
d_call: -
v_call: TRBV27

cdr3_aa: CASSVSATEYYGYTF
cdr3_nt: TGTGCCAGCAGCGTCTCCGCGACAGAATACTATGGCTACACCTTC
j_call: TRBJ1-2
clone_size: -
d_call: -
v_call: TRBV5-5

cdr3_aa: CASSLGATGNEQFF
cdr3_nt: TGTGCCAGCAGCTTAGGCGCCACGGGGAATGAGCAGTTCTTC
j_call: TRBJ2-1
clone_size: -
d_call: -
v_call: TRBV7-9

cdr3_aa: CASSLDGDAPQHF
cdr3_nt: TGTGCCAGCAGCTTAGACGGGGATGCGCCCCAGCATTTT
j_call: TRBJ1-5
clone_size: -
d_call: -
v_call: TRBV7-2

cdr3_aa: CASSFGGSVRMEQYF
cdr3_nt: TGTGCCAGCAGCTTCGGGGGGTCCGTTCGAATGGAGCAGTACTTC
j_call: TRBJ2-7
clone_size: -
d_call: TRBD2
v_call: TRBV7-2

cdr3_aa: CASSLQGQLGTEAFF
cdr3_nt: TGTGCCAGCAGTTTACAAGGGCAGCTGGGGACTGAAGCTTTCTTT
j_call: TRBJ1-1
clone_size: few
d_call: -
v_call: TRBV28

cdr3_aa: CASSLVSGRDEQYF
cdr3_nt: TGTGCCAGCAGCTTAGTTTCCGGGAGAGACGAGCAGTACTTC
j_call: TRBJ2-7
clone_size: -
d_call: -
v_call: TRBV11-2

cdr3_aa: CASSEEGDTEAFF
cdr3_nt: TGTGCCAGCAGTGAAGAGGGAGATACTGAAGCTTTCTTT
j_call: TRBJ1-1
clone_size: -
d_call: -
v_call: TRBV2

cdr3_aa: CASSVPREGLRKETQYF
cdr3_nt: TGTGCCAGCAGTGTCCCGCGGGAGGGCCTCAGGAAAGAGACCCAGTACTTC
j_call: TRBJ2-5
clone_size: once
d_call: TRBD2
v_call: TRBV28

cdr3_aa: CASSSGTGPNTGELFF
cdr3_nt: TGTGCCAGCAGCTCGGGAACAGGGCCGAACACCGGGGAGCTGTTTTTT
j_call: TRBJ2-2
clone_size: -
d_call: -
v_call: TRBV9

cdr3_aa: CASSFSASYNEQFF
cdr3_nt: TGTGCCAGCAGCTTTTCAGCTTCCTACAATGAGCAGTTCTTC
j_call: TRBJ2-1
clone_size: few
d_call: -
v_call: TRBV7-3

cdr3_aa: CASNPQGASYGYTF
cdr3_nt: TGTGCCAGTAATCCTCAGGGGGCCAGCTATGGCTACACCTTC
j_call: TRBJ1-2
clone_size: -
d_call: TRBD1
v_call: TRBV19

cdr3_aa: CASSLAGGRDEQYF
cdr3_nt: TGTGCCAGCAGCTTAGCGGGAGGTCGAGACGAGCAGTACTTC
j_call: TRBJ2-7
clone_size: few
d_call: TRBD2
v_call: TRBV5-4

cdr3_aa: CASTTPGQGYYGYTF
cdr3_nt: TGTGCCAGCACTACCCCGGGACAGGGATACTATGGCTACACCTTC
j_call: TRBJ1-2
clone_size: -
d_call: TRBD1
v_call: TRBV28

cdr3_aa: CASSLTRGPNYSYTF
cdr3_nt: TGTGCCAGCAGCTTAACACGAGGTCCTAACTATAGCTACACCTTC
j_call: TRBJ1-2
clone_size: -
d_call: -
v_call: TRBV7-9

cdr3_aa: CASSTWDGNEKLFF
cdr3_nt: TGTGCCAGCAGCACCTGGGACGGTAATGAAAAACTGTTTTTT
j_call: TRBJ1-4
clone_size: -
d_call: -
v_call: TRBV9

cdr3_aa: CASSLGQLLNTEAFF
cdr3_nt: TGTGCCAGCAGTTTGGGACAGCTATTGAACACTGAAGCTTTCTTT
j_call: TRBJ1-1
clone_size: -
d_call: TRBD1
v_call: TRBV28

cdr3_aa: CATSESGEGYGYTF
cdr3_nt: TGTGCCACCAGCGAGTCGGGGGAAGGCTATGGCTACACCTTC
j_call: TRBJ1-2
clone_size: few
d_call: -
v_call: TRBV15

cdr3_aa: CASTGLVGYEQYF
cdr3_nt: TGTGCCAGCACCGGACTAGTTGGGTACGAGCAGTACTTC
j_call: TRBJ2-7
clone_size: few
d_call: TRBD2
v_call: TRBV6-1

cdr3_aa: CASRVGLSNTEAFF
cdr3_nt: TGTGCCAGTAGGGTGGGACTCTCAAACACTGAAGCTTTCTTT
j_call: TRBJ1-1
clone_size: -
d_call: -
v_call: TRBV19

cdr3_aa: CASSSLYTDTQYF
cdr3_nt: TGTGCCAGCAGTTCCCTATACACAGATACGCAGTATTTT
j_call: TRBJ2-3
clone_size: -
d_call: -
v_call: TRBV27

cdr3_aa: CATSLTGGQETQYF
cdr3_nt: TGTGCCACCAGCTTGACCGGGGGGCAAGAGACCCAGTACTTC
j_call: TRBJ2-5
clone_size: -
d_call: TRBD2
v_call: TRBV15

cdr3_aa: CASSPWGTANYGYTF
cdr3_nt: TGTGCCAGCTCACCATGGGGTACAGCGAACTATGGCTACACCTTC
j_call: TRBJ1-2
clone_size: -
d_call: -
v_call: TRBV18

cdr3_aa: CASSATSGRYVVAGANVLTF
cdr3_nt: TGTGCCAGCAGTGCAACTAGCGGGAGATACGTTGTAGCCGGGGCCAACGTCCTGACTTTC
j_call: TRBJ2-6
clone_size: -
d_call: TRBD2
v_call: TRBV2

cdr3_aa: CASSPPGLFREQYF
cdr3_nt: TGTGCCAGCAGTCCCCCCGGACTGTTTCGCGAGCAGTACTTC
j_call: TRBJ2-7
clone_size: -
d_call: -
v_call: TRBV6-5

cdr3_aa: CAIGGDGNIQYF
cdr3_nt: TGTGCCATCGGGGGGGACGGAAACATTCAGTACTTC
j_call: TRBJ2-4
clone_size: -
d_call: TRBD2
v_call: TRBV10-3

cdr3_aa: CAWSPRRGAGATDTQYF
cdr3_nt: TGTGCCTGGAGTCCACGCCGCGGAGCGGGTGCCACAGATACGCAGTATTTT
j_call: TRBJ2-3
clone_size: -
d_call: -
v_call: TRBV30

cdr3_aa: CATSRGAERGYTF
cdr3_nt: TGTGCCACCAGCAGAGGGGCAGAGCGTGGCTACACCTTC
j_call: TRBJ1-2
clone_size: -
d_call: -
v_call: TRBV15

cdr3_aa: CASSLPTASYEQYF
cdr3_nt: TGCGCCAGCAGCCTGCCGACAGCCTCCTACGAGCAGTACTTC
j_call: TRBJ2-7
clone_size: -
d_call: -
v_call: TRBV5-1

cdr3_aa: CASSPNTEAFF
cdr3_nt: TGTGCCAGCAGTCCGAACACTGAAGCTTTCTTT
j_call: TRBJ1-1
clone_size: -
d_call: -
v_call: TRBV28

cdr3_aa: CASSLAAGGTNEKLFF
cdr3_nt: TGCGCCAGCAGCTTGGCCGCGGGGGGGACTAATGAAAAACTGTTTTTT
j_call: TRBJ1-4
clone_size: once
d_call: -
v_call: TRBV5-1

cdr3_aa: CASSWTSGSYEQYF
cdr3_nt: TGTGCCAGCAGCTGGACTAGCGGAAGCTACGAGCAGTACTTC
j_call: TRBJ2-7
clone_size: -
d_call: TRBD2
v_call: TRBV5-4

cdr3_aa: CASSPLGTGVPGELFF
cdr3_nt: TGTGCCAGCAGCCCGTTGGGGACAGGGGTTCCCGGGGAGCTGTTTTTT
j_call: TRBJ2-2
clone_size: medium-sized
d_call: TRBD1
v_call: TRBV7-9

cdr3_aa: CASKRLTGNTEAFF
cdr3_nt: TGTGCCAGCAAGAGGTTAACAGGGAACACTGAAGCTTTCTTT
j_call: TRBJ1-1
clone_size: -
d_call: -
v_call: TRBV6-5

cdr3_aa: CASSQAIGEAETQYF
cdr3_nt: TGCGCCAGCAGCCAAGCGATCGGGGAGGCGGAGACCCAGTACTTC
j_call: TRBJ2-5
clone_size: -
d_call: -
v_call: TRBV4-3

cdr3_aa: CASSRDRVNTEAFF
cdr3_nt: TGTGCCAGCAGCCGGGACAGGGTGAACACTGAAGCTTTCTTT
j_call: TRBJ1-1
clone_size: medium-sized
d_call: TRBD1
v_call: TRBV5-5

cdr3_aa: CASLPAGERYEQYF
cdr3_nt: TGTGCCAGCCTACCAGCGGGAGAGCGATACGAGCAGTACTTC
j_call: TRBJ2-7
clone_size: once
d_call: TRBD2
v_call: TRBV28

cdr3_aa: CASSQVWGVPDTQYF
cdr3_nt: TGCGCCAGCAGCCAAGTTTGGGGAGTTCCCGATACGCAGTATTTT
j_call: TRBJ2-3
clone_size: -
d_call: -
v_call: TRBV4-1

cdr3_aa: CASSTAGPNTEAFF
cdr3_nt: TGTGCCAGCAGCACGGCGGGTCCTAACACTGAAGCTTTCTTT
j_call: TRBJ1-1
clone_size: -
d_call: -
v_call: TRBV21-1

cdr3_aa: CASSLDRGQETQYF
cdr3_nt: TGTGCCAGCAGCCTCGACAGGGGTCAAGAGACCCAGTACTTC
j_call: TRBJ2-5
clone_size: -
d_call: TRBD1
v_call: TRBV5-4

cdr3_aa: CASRLQVAKLFF
cdr3_nt: TGTGCCAGCAGGTTACAGGTGGCAAAACTGTTTTTT
j_call: TRBJ1-4
clone_size: -
d_call: -
v_call: TRBV11-2

cdr3_aa: CSVGTGPFQPLNTEAFF
cdr3_nt: TGCAGCGTAGGGACAGGGCCATTCCAGCCCCTGAACACTGAAGCTTTCTTT
j_call: TRBJ1-1
clone_size: -
d_call: TRBD1
v_call: TRBV29-1

cdr3_aa: CASSSPLKRGTYEQYF
cdr3_nt: TGTGCCAGCAGTTCCCCCCTGAAGCGAGGCACCTACGAGCAGTACTTC
j_call: TRBJ2-7
clone_size: -
d_call: -
v_call: TRBV28